Following are 15 T cell receptor beta chains from one sample sequenced in a study of shared clonotypes between healthy human individuals. Data came from immunoSEQ multiplex PCR; TCRdb stores just in-frame clones and leaves some out. This table holds fewer than 1.6 million clones, around 98.5% found once. Sequenced sample: naive CD4+ T cells sorted from blood. Subset denoted: CD45RA+ positively selected. All receptors derive from a man younger than 45 in good health.

The V call is TRBV7-2, the J call TRBJ2-7; D may be TRBD2 (5 bases). Trimming removed 5 bases from V and 0 bases from J, with 11 bases in between. The CDR3 loop spans 14 amino acids. Looked up from germline, CDR1 is SGHTA and CDR2 is FQGNSA. Here the CDR3 reads CASSLGLISYEQYF. The CDR3 bases are TGTGCCAGCAGCCTCGGACTTATCTCCTACGAGCAGTACTTC.

The gene calls are TRBV19 and TRBJ2-3; 8 bases line up with TRBD2. Germline loops: CDR1 LNHDA, CDR2 SQIVND (reference sequence). V shed 7 bases, J shed 6 bases, and the junction held 12 bases outside the gene matches. CDR3 length equals 15 residues. The chain's CDR3 is CASTQSGSSLDTQYF. CDR3 nucleotides: TGTGCCAGTACTCAAAGCGGGAGTAGTTTGGATACGCAGTATTTT.

CDR3 loop: CASSHPKRQGPSGANVLTF. DNA of the CDR3: TGCGCCAGCAGCCATCCCAAAAGACAGGGTCCCTCTGGGGCCAACGTCCTGACTTTC. The chain employs TRBV4-1 and TRBJ2-6; 7 nucleotides agree with TRBD1. This CDR3 comprises 19 residues. CDR1 and CDR2 from the germline V gene are MGHRA and YSYEKL. Trimming took 3 bases from V and 0 from J; bases not matched to a gene: 11.

This clone was seen a single time. The chain employs TRBV18 and TRBJ2-7; 11 bases fit TRBD2. The CDR3 is made up of 17 amino acids. V lost 4 bases and J lost 6; bases outside the gene matches: 14. Looked up from germline, CDR1 is KGHSH and CDR2 is LQKENI. The CDR3 here is CASSLLPSGGRFIEQYF. DNA of the CDR3: TGTGCCAGCTCACTCCTACCTAGCGGGGGGAGATTTATCGAGCAGTACTTC.

The chain carries TRBV25-1 and TRBJ2-1, with 12 bases that match TRBD2. The CDR3 sequence is 17 residues long. Germline CDR1 MGHDK, CDR2 SYGVNS. After removal of 2 bases from V and 3 bases from J, the junction contained 5 bases not matched to a gene. The CDR3 DNA reads TGTGCCAGCAGTGAACCTAGCGGGAGGGCCTTCTACAATGAGCAGTTCTTC. Its protein product is CASSEPSGRAFYNEQFF.

This clone was seen once. J is TRBJ2-4 and V is TRBV5-1; weak D call: TRBD1 (5 bases). With 2 bases removed from V and 8 bases from J, the gap between germline ends came to 17 bases. The V gene's germline CDR1 is SGHRS and CDR2 YFSETQ. The CDR3 extends over 15 amino acids. The CDR3 DNA follows: TGCGCCAGCAGCTTTACCGGAATAGGGGCGGACATTCAGTACTTC. The encoded protein is CASSFTGIGADIQYF.

The chain recombines TRBV18 with TRBJ2-1; TRBD1 agrees at 7 bases. V gave up 3 bases and J gave up 1 base; unmatched junction bases: 6. The CDR3 extends over 16 amino acids. Per the germline V gene, CDR1 is KGHSH and CDR2 is LQKENI. Here the CDR3 reads CASSPQGDSSYNEQFF. DNA for the CDR3: TGTGCCAGCTCACCGCAGGGGGACAGTTCCTACAATGAGCAGTTCTTC.

V usage is TRBV6-5 and J usage is TRBJ2-7, with 9 bases identical to TRBD1. The CDR3 has 13 amino acids. Germline CDR1 MNHEY, CDR2 SVGAGI. Trimming removed 6 bases from V and 7 bases from J; junction bases left unmatched: 7. CDR3 in amino acids: CASSRDRALEQYF. Written as DNA, the CDR3 is TGTGCCAGCAGCCGGGACAGGGCCCTGGAGCAGTACTTC.

This clone was recorded only once. This chain joins TRBV6-7 and TRBJ2-3, with 12 bases identical to TRBD1. TRBV6-7 is an ORF, with its function uncertain. The CDR3 covers 19 residues. V gave up 5 bases and J gave up 5 bases; unmatched junction bases: 17. CDR3 in DNA: TGTGCCAGCAGTACCCCTCCCGAGGCGGGACAGGGGGCAGGAGATACGCAGTATTTT. It translates to CASSTPPEAGQGAGDTQYF.

The chain combines TRBV2 with TRBJ2-7; D could derive from TRBD1 or TRBD2 (5 bases each). Germline V CDR1 and CDR2: SNHLY, FYNNEI. This CDR3 comprises 12 residues. V lost 6 bases, J lost 0 bases, and 6 bases lay in between. CDR3 in DNA: TGTGCCAGCAGGGGGGTCTCCTACGAGCAGTACTTC. Protein: CASRGVSYEQYF.

The CDR3: CASSPASGNSYNEQFF. In DNA, the CDR3 is TGTGCCAGCAGCCCCGCTAGCGGGAACTCCTACAATGAGCAGTTCTTC. The chain is built from TRBV7-6 and TRBJ2-1, with TRBD2 matching over 9 bases. This CDR3 spans 16 amino acids. V gave up 5 bases and J gave up 0 bases; unmatched junction bases: 5. Germline assignment: CDR1 SGHVS and CDR2 FNYEAQ.

The CDR3 protein is CASSIAKAGIQPQHF. The CDR3 region has the DNA TGTGCCAGTAGTATAGCCAAAGCCGGAATTCAGCCCCAGCATTTT. This chain links TRBV19 with TRBJ1-5; D not resolved. CDR1 is LNHDA, CDR2 SQIVND, per germline (reference sequence). V was pared by 1 base and J by 6 bases, with 13 bases between. The CDR3 runs 15 residues.

This clone occurred once. V gene TRBV10-3 combines with J gene TRBJ2-3; weak D call: TRBD2 (6 bases). With 8 bases removed from V and 3 bases from J, the gap between germline ends came to 12 bases. This CDR3 region has 13 residues. Germline assignment: CDR1 ENHRY and CDR2 SYGVKD. The CDR3 DNA reads TGTGCCATCTCGCGGGGACGGACAGATACGCAGTATTTT. It encodes CAISRGRTDTQYF.

The gene calls are TRBV28 and TRBJ2-1, with a weak D call TRBD2 (6 bases). The CDR3 loop spans 12 amino acids. Trimming cost V 7 bases and J 2 bases, with 6 bases left between them. Germline V gene sequence: CDR1 MDHEN, CDR2 SYDVKM. The CDR3 nucleotides read TGTGCCAGCACTAGCGCCTACAATGAGCAGTTCTTC. Amino acids: CASTSAYNEQFF.

This chain links TRBV28 with TRBJ2-7, with D possibly TRBD2 on 5 matching bases. The V and J ends lost 2 bases and 3 bases respectively, with 11 bases between them. CDR1 is MDHEN, CDR2 SYDVKM, per germline. This CDR3 is built from 14 residues. The CDR3 DNA reads as TGTGCCAGCAGTTTAAACGGGGAATTCTACGAGCAGTACTTC. It yields the protein CASSLNGEFYEQYF.